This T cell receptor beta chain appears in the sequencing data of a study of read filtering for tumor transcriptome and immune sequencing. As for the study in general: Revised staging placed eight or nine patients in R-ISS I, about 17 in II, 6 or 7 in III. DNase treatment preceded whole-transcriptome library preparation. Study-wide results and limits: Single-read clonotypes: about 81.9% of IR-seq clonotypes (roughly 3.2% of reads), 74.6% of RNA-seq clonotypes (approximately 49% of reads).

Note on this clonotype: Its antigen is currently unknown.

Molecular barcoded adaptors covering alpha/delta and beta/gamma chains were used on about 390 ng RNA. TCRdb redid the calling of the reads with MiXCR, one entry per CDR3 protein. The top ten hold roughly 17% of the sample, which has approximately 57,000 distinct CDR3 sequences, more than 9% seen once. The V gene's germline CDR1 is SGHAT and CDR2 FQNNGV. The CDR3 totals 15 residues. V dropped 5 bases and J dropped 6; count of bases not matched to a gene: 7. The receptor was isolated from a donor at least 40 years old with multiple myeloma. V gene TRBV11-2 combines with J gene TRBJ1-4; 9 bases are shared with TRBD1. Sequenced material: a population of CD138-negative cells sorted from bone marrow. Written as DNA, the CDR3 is TGTGCCAGCAGCCCCCTGACAGGGGGAGATGAAAAACTGTTTTTT. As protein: CASSPLTGGDEKLFF.